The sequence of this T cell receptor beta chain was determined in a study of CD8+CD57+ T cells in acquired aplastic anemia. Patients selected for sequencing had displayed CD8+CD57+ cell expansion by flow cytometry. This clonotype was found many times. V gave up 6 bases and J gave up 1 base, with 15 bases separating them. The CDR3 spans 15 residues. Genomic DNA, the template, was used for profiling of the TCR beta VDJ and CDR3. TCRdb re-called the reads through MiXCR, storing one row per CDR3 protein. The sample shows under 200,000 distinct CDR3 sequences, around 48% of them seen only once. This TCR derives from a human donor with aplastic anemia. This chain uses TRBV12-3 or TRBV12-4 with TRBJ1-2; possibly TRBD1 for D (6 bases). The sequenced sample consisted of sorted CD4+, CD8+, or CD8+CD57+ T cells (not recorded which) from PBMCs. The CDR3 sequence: CASSPRTAFNYGYTF. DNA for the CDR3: TGTGCCAGCAGCCCGAGGACAGCCTTTAACTATGGCTACACCTTC.